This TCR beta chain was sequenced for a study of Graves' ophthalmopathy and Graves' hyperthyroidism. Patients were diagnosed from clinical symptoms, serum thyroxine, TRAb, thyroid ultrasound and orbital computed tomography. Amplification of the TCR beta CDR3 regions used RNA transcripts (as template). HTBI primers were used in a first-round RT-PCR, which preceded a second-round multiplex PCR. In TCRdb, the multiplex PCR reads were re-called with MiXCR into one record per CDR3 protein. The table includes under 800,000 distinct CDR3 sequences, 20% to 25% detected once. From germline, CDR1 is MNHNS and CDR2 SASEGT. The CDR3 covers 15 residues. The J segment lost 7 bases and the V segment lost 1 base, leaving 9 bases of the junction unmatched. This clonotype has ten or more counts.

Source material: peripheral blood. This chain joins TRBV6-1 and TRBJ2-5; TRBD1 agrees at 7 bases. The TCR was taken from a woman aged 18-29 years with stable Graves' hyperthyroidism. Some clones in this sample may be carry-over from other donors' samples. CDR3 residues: CASSEEGQAQLTQYF. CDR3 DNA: TGTGCCAGCAGTGAAGAAGGACAGGCCCAATTGACCCAGTACTTC.